These 31 T cell receptor beta chains came from one sample sequenced in a study of blood T cell repertoires in COVID-19. The protocol was immunoSEQ multiplex PCR, while the TCRdb copy is restricted to in-frame clones and leaves out a portion. This table holds some 500,000 clones, approximately 91% found once. The sample taken for sequencing was peripheral blood. Source of these receptors: a woman in her forties or fifties with COVID-19, enrolled during active disease.

This rearrangement joins TRBV4-1 to TRBJ1-4; no clear D gene. Trimming shortened V by 2 bases and J by 4 bases, and 11 bases separated the two germline ends. Germline-derived CDR1 and CDR2 are MGHRA and YSYEKL. The CDR3 has 15 amino acids. Here the CDR3 reads CASSQPGSFNEKLFF. CDR3 nucleotides: TGCGCCAGCAGCCAACCGGGGAGCTTTAATGAAAAACTGTTTTTT.

V and J are TRBV18 and TRBJ1-1; no reliable D call. Trimming removed 4 bases at V and 3 bases at J, with 9 bases between. Germline CDR1 reads KGHSH; CDR2 reads LQKENI. The length of the CDR3 is 13 residues. The CDR3 is CASSLQEDTEAFF. DNA for the CDR3: TGTGCCAGCTCACTTCAGGAGGACACTGAAGCTTTCTTT.

The rearrangement uses TRBV6-2 or TRBV6-3 and TRBJ1-1, with no clear D. V lost 3 bases and J 8 bases, leaving 10 bases between the germline ends. Germline loops: CDR1 MNHEY, CDR2 SVGEGT. The CDR3 consists of 12 residues. CDR3 sequence reads: CASSYYAVEAFF. CDR3 sequence (DNA): TGTGCCAGCAGTTATTATGCAGTCGAAGCTTTCTTT.

The chain combines TRBV2 with TRBJ2-1, with a tentative D call TRBD2 (6 bases). The CDR3 contains 16 residues. Germline lookup yields CDR1 SNHLY and CDR2 FYNNEI. The germline V and J ends were trimmed by 6 bases and 3 bases, with 18 bases remaining between them. The CDR3 DNA is TGTGCCAGCAGGGCCCTGGCTAGCGAGGTCTACAATGAGCAGTTCTTC. Protein sequence: CASRALASEVYNEQFF.

CDR3 residues: CASSYPQGGPDEQYF. CDR3 DNA: TGTGCCAGCAGTTACCCCCAGGGGGGCCCAGACGAGCAGTACTTC. This chain links TRBV6-6 with TRBJ2-7; weak D call: TRBD1 (7 bases). The CDR3 runs 15 residues. CDR1 is MNHNY, CDR2 SVGAGI, per germline (reference sequence). Trimming shortened V by 2 bases and J by 5 bases, and 16 bases separated the two germline ends.

The sample holds a few counts of this clone. J is TRBJ2-7 and V is TRBV12-5; 7 nucleotides agree with TRBD1. From germline, CDR1 is LGHNT and CDR2 FRNRAP. V gave up 0 bases and J gave up 6 bases; unmatched junction bases: 14. CDR3 length: 17 residues. The CDR3 loop reads CASGLVLSRDSTSEQYF. The DNA of the CDR3 is TGTGCTAGTGGTTTGGTCCTTTCCCGGGACAGCACATCCGAGCAGTACTTC.

This sequence joins TRBV15 and TRBJ2-3; D uncertain. This CDR3 has 14 residues. Germline loops: CDR1 LNHNV, CDR2 YYDKDF (reference sequence). The ends were cut back, 3 bases at V and 1 base at J, with 8 bases in the middle. In nucleotides, the CDR3 is TGTGCCACCAGCAGGGCCCAGGGCACAGATACGCAGTATTTT. Encoded protein: CATSRAQGTDTQYF.

The CDR3 region has the DNA TGCGCCAGCAGCTTGATTCTGGGGGCCTCTGGTGCTGAAGCTTTCTTT. Translation: CASSLILGASGAEAFF. The chain joins TRBV5-1 to TRBJ1-1, with a weak D call TRBD1 (6 bases). This CDR3 region has 16 residues. Germline loops: CDR1 SGHRS, CDR2 YFSETQ. Trimming cost V 1 base and J 6 bases, with 19 bases left between them. The whole variable domain, filled in from reference TRBV5-1 and TRBJ1-1, reads KAGVTQTPRYLIKTRGQQVTLSCSPISGHRSVSWYQQTPGQGLQFLFEYFSETQRNKGNFPGRFSGRQFSNSRSEMNVSTLELGDSALYLCASSLILGASGAEAFFGQGTRLTVV.

The rearrangement uses TRBV2 and TRBJ1-1; a weak D match, TRBD1 (5 bases). Germline loops: CDR1 SNHLY, CDR2 FYNNEI. The CDR3 spans 11 residues. The V end lost 7 bases, the J end lost 11 bases, and 14 bases lay between the germline ends. CDR3 region: CASTSGGRAFF. CDR3 in DNA: TGTGCCAGCACAAGCGGGGGGAGGGCTTTCTTT.

The rearrangement joins TRBV5-1 to TRBJ1-2; TRBD1 aligns across 8 bases. J lost 7 bases, V lost 4 bases, and 6 bases had no gene match. Germline V gene data show CDR1 as SGHRS and CDR2 as YFSETQ. The CDR3 length is 13 residues. DNA for the CDR3: TGCGCCAGCAGCACGGACAGGGACCGTGGCTACACCTTC. It specifies CASSTDRDRGYTF.

The sample holds one count of this clone. This rearrangement joins TRBV28 to TRBJ1-3; D might be TRBD1 (6 bases). V was clipped by 7 bases and J by 6 bases, with 16 bases between them. CDR1 is MDHEN, CDR2 SYDVKM, per germline. This CDR3 is built from 14 residues. CDR3 DNA sequence: TGTGCCAGCACCTGGACAGAGTTATCAAACACCATATATTTT. Protein sequence: CASTWTELSNTIYF.

This chain connects TRBV4-2 to TRBJ2-5, with D perhaps matching TRBD2 (6 bases). Germline V gives CDR1 LGHNA, CDR2 YNFKEQ. The CDR3 totals 14 residues. The germline V and J ends were trimmed by 4 bases and 5 bases, with 14 bases remaining between them. CDR3 in amino acids: CASSPSRGTETQYF. The CDR3 DNA reads as TGTGCCAGCAGCCCATCCCGGGGGACCGAGACCCAGTACTTC.

V is TRBV5-1 and J is TRBJ2-7; D ambiguous. The germline gives CDR1 SGHRS, CDR2 YFSETQ. This CDR3 comprises 13 residues. V lost 0 bases and J lost 5, with 9 bases in between. This CDR3 is CASSLETSDEQYF. The CDR3 DNA reads TGCGCCAGCAGCTTGGAGACATCAGACGAGCAGTACTTC.

The chain combines TRBV19 with TRBJ1-2; D gene ambiguous. This CDR3 comprises 14 residues. Trimming stripped 3 bases from V and 8 bases from J, with 16 bases between. Germline V gene sequence: CDR1 LNHDA, CDR2 SQIVND (reference sequence). CDR3 sequence reads: CASSMGQVSSGYTF. The CDR3 nucleotides are TGTGCCAGTAGTATGGGTCAGGTCTCGAGCGGCTACACCTTC.

The CDR3 is CASSVQGGGLTGELFF. Written as DNA, the CDR3 is TGTGCCAGCAGCGTCCAGGGCGGGGGGCTCACCGGGGAGCTGTTTTTT. This chain joins TRBV13 and TRBJ2-2; 8 bases map to TRBD2. V shed 5 bases, J shed 4 bases, and the junction held 9 bases outside the gene matches. Germline assignment: CDR1 PRHDT and CDR2 FYEKMQ (reference sequence). The CDR3 has 16 amino acids.

The rearrangement uses TRBV29-1 and TRBJ1-2; 9 bases are shared with TRBD1. The CDR3 consists of 12 residues. After removal of 4 bases from V and 7 bases from J, the junction contained 4 bases not matched to a gene. Germline CDR1 and CDR2: SQVTM and ANQGSEA. The CDR3 loop is CSVGGTGSGYTF. The CDR3 DNA sequence: TGCAGCGTTGGTGGGACAGGGTCTGGCTACACCTTC.

The chain carries TRBV12-5 and TRBJ2-3; D is perhaps TRBD2 (5 bases). CDR1 and CDR2 (germline): LGHNT, FRNRAP. The CDR3 sequence is 18 residues long. V lost 0 bases to trimming and J lost 0 bases, with 16 bases between them. The CDR3 loop reads CASGLVPPAATSTDTQYF. The CDR3 region has the DNA TGTGCTAGTGGTTTGGTACCCCCAGCGGCCACTAGCACAGATACGCAGTATTTT.

Concerning this clone itself: Other DNA sequences within the sample encode an identical CDR3. The genes are TRBV7-9 and TRBJ2-3; the match to TRBD2 covers 7 bases. V dropped 1 base and J dropped 1; count of bases not matched to a gene: 2. Germline assignment: CDR1 SEHNR and CDR2 FQNEAQ (reference sequence). This CDR3 contains 15 residues. The CDR3 DNA follows: TGTGCCAGCAGCTTAGGCGGGGGAGGCACAGATACGCAGTATTTT. Translated: CASSLGGGGTDTQYF.

The rearrangement joins TRBV7-2 to TRBJ1-1, with D uncertain. Germline V lookup: CDR1 SGHTA, CDR2 FQGNSA. CDR3 length equals 12 residues. Trimming stripped 6 bases from V and 0 bases from J, with 5 bases between. Here the CDR3 DNA reads TGTGCCAGCAGATACATGAACACTGAAGCTTTCTTT. Encoded protein: CASRYMNTEAFF.

This sequence joins TRBV2 and TRBJ2-2, with 7 bases aligning to TRBD1. V was pared by 3 bases and J by 7 bases, with 8 bases of the junction left unmatched. Germline values: CDR1 SNHLY, CDR2 FYNNEI. The CDR3 extends over 15 amino acids. The CDR3 spells CASSEAGGPLGELFF. The CDR3 DNA reads TGTGCCAGCAGTGAGGCAGGGGGACCTCTCGGGGAGCTGTTTTTT.

The chain links TRBV7-2 to TRBJ1-6, with 8 nucleotides matching TRBD1. Losses at the gene ends were 5 bases for V and 14 bases for J; bases not matched to a gene: 17. The CDR3 covers 16 residues. From germline, CDR1 is SGHTA and CDR2 FQGNSA. Here the CDR3 reads CASSLWATGVLSTLHF. CDR3 in DNA: TGTGCCAGCAGCCTGTGGGCGACAGGGGTCCTATCCACCCTCCACTTT.

The rearrangement uses TRBV4-1 and TRBJ1-2; 10 bases are shared with TRBD1. V lost 1 base and J lost 8; bases outside the gene matches: 7. CDR3 length: 15 amino acids. CDR1 and CDR2 (germline): MGHRA, YSYEKL. The CDR3 is CASSQGRTGGQGYTF. The CDR3 nucleotides read TGCGCCAGCAGCCAAGGCAGGACAGGGGGGCAAGGCTACACCTTC.

This chain joins TRBV19 and TRBJ1-1; TRBD1 might be the D (5 bases). CDR1 is LNHDA and CDR2 is SQIVND in the germline V gene (reference sequence). Trimming took off 4 bases at V and 4 bases at J, with 10 bases between the two ends. The CDR3 is 13 residues long. The DNA for the CDR3 is TGTGCCAGTAGTACCGGGGGTGGCACTGAAGCTTTCTTT. It encodes CASSTGGGTEAFF.

This sequence joins TRBV5-8 and TRBJ1-3, with TRBD1 as a possible D gene (6 bases). Germline CDR1 and CDR2: SGHTS and YDEGEE. The CDR3 runs 15 residues. The V gene lost 2 bases and the J gene lost 4 bases, with 13 bases spanning the gap. The CDR3 DNA follows: TGTGCCAGCAGCTTAAACAGGGTGATGGGAAACACCATATATTTT. Its protein is CASSLNRVMGNTIYF. The variable domain in full, with the rest retrieved from reference TRBV5-8 and TRBJ1-3, is EAGVTQSPTHLIKTRGQQATLRCSPISGHTSVYWYQQALGLGLQFLLWYDEGEERNRGNFPPRFSGRQFPNYSSELNVNALELEDSALYLCASSLNRVMGNTIYFGEGSWLTVV.

The gene calls are TRBV9 and TRBJ2-3; maybe TRBD1 (6 bases). CDR3 length: 14 residues. Between the trimmed V and J ends, which lost 0 bases and 6 bases, there was a span of 11 bases. Germline V lookup: CDR1 SGDLS, CDR2 YYNGEE. As DNA, the CDR3 is TGTGCCAGCAGCGTAGTCTCCAGGGGCGATACGCAGTATTTT. Amino acids: CASSVVSRGDTQYF.

The chain employs TRBV28 and TRBJ2-1; perhaps TRBD1 as D (5 bases). CDR1 and CDR2 (germline): MDHEN, SYDVKM. Trimming pared 5 bases from V and 0 bases from J, leaving 17 bases between. CDR3 length: 17 amino acids. The CDR3 coding sequence is TGTGCCAGCAGTCCAAGACAGAGGTCGAGCTCCTACAATGAGCAGTTCTTC. Its protein product is CASSPRQRSSSYNEQFF.

The CDR3 nucleotides read TGCAGCGTTGAATTCCAGGGGGCATGGGGGGAGACCCAGTACTTC. It codes for CSVEFQGAWGETQYF. The chain carries TRBV29-1 and TRBJ2-5; TRBD1 matches at 8 bases. CDR3 length equals 15 residues. Germline V CDR1 and CDR2: SQVTM, ANQGSEA. Trimming cost V 2 bases and J 5 bases; bases outside gene matches: 10.

J is TRBJ2-5 and V is TRBV9; the match to TRBD1 covers 8 bases. The V gene's germline CDR1 is SGDLS and CDR2 YYNGEE. V trimming: 0 bases; J trimming: 0 bases; junction bases outside the gene matches: 7. The CDR3 loop spans 17 amino acids. CDR3 sequence reads: CASSVDQGAGYQETQYF. CDR3 in DNA: TGTGCCAGCAGCGTAGATCAGGGGGCGGGGTACCAAGAGACCCAGTACTTC.

The J gene is TRBJ1-2, the V gene TRBV27; D gene ambiguous. Trimming removed 0 bases from V and 8 bases from J, with 7 bases in between. The CDR3 is 12 residues long. In germline, CDR1 is MNHEY, CDR2 SMNVEV (reference sequence). As DNA, the CDR3 is TGTGCCAGCAGTTTATCGGGGAGAGGCTACACCTTC. Protein product: CASSLSGRGYTF.

The rearrangement joins TRBV30 to TRBJ2-7, with TRBD2 identical over 9 bases. Unmatched junction bases numbered 9, after V lost 0 bases and J lost 6 bases. The germline CDR1 and CDR2 sequences are GTSNPN and SVGIG (reference sequence). The CDR3 sequence is 15 residues long. The CDR3 spells CAWSVRRGGATEQYF. As DNA, the CDR3 is TGTGCCTGGAGTGTACGGCGCGGGGGGGCCACCGAGCAGTACTTC.

The chain carries TRBV14 and TRBJ2-1, with D possibly matching TRBD2 (6 bases). Germline V CDR1 and CDR2: SGHDN, FVKESK. CDR3 length: 16 amino acids. Trimming pared 1 base from V and 2 bases from J, leaving 12 bases between. CDR3 nucleotide sequence: TGTGCCAGCAGCCAAGGGAGGGTTGGGCCCTACAATGAGCAGTTCTTC. This codes for CASSQGRVGPYNEQFF.